Below are 7 T cell receptor beta chains sequenced from a single sample in a study of blood T cell repertoires in COVID-19 (dated by TCRdb to 2019 to 2021). The method behind the library was the immunoSEQ multiplex PCR assay. Entries here come from immuneACCESS through TCRdb and include only in-frame sequences with V and J called. Some clones fail to appear in such tables; in the studies checked, an unresolved V gene covers under half of the shortfall, and the cause of the remainder is unknown. This sample has 250,000 to 300,000 clones in its table, and around 84% of those were observed once. Under 4.5% of the sample is held by the ten biggest clonotypes. The sequencing sample was made of PBMCs or T cells enriched from blood (not recorded which). These receptor sequences come from a man aged 25 to 40 with acute COVID-19.

The rearrangement joins TRBV28 to TRBJ1-5, with D possibly matching TRBD1 (6 bases). The CDR3 has 15 residues. Looked up from germline, CDR1 is MDHEN and CDR2 is SYDVKM. Trimming removed 4 bases from V and 4 bases from J, with 14 bases in between. The CDR3 nucleotides are TGTGCCAGCAGTTCTGGGACACACATTAATCAGCCCCAGCATTTT. Its translation is CASSSGTHINQPQHF.

J is TRBJ1-5 and V is TRBV3-1 (or the pseudogene TRBV3-2), with 7 bases identical to TRBD1. The CDR3 is 15 residues long. Per the germline V gene, CDR1 is LGHDT and CDR2 is YNNKEL (reference sequence). The J segment lost 9 bases and the V segment lost 5 bases, leaving 13 bases of the junction unmatched. CDR3 sequence reads: CASSNRDTAGGPQHF. The CDR3 region has the DNA TGTGCCAGCAGCAACCGGGACACAGCAGGGGGGCCCCAGCATTTT.

In its sample, this clone was seen a few times. V usage is TRBV5-4 and J usage is TRBJ1-2; TRBD1 matches 8 bases. V was clipped by 3 bases and J by 8 bases; unmatched bases: 9. Germline-derived CDR1 and CDR2 are SGHNT and YYREEE (reference sequence). The CDR3 runs 14 residues. The CDR3 region has the DNA TGTGCCAGCAGCTCGACAGGGGAAATGGAGGGCTACACCTTC. Its protein is CASSSTGEMEGYTF.

Notes on this clone: One end of the junction does not line up with germline, which may come from a read error. The sample has other DNA sequences that encode this CDR3 too. V and J are TRBV5-1 and TRBJ2-3, with D unresolved. This CDR3 is built from 13 residues. Germline values: CDR1 SGHRS, CDR2 YFSETQ. The CDR3 is CASSFGGTDTQYF. The CDR3 nucleotides are TGTGCCAGCAGCTTCGGCGGAACAGATACGCAGTATTTT.

The V gene is TRBV29-1, the J gene TRBJ1-1; D ambiguous. Germline V gene lookup returns CDR1 SQVTM and CDR2 ANQGSEA. V gave up 5 bases and J gave up 1 base, with 11 bases separating them. The CDR3 runs 13 residues. The CDR3 nucleotides are TGCAGCGTTATCCCAATCGGGAACACTGAAGCTTTCTTT. This sequence encodes CSVIPIGNTEAFF.

This chain joins TRBV6-6 and TRBJ1-5; 8 nucleotides line up with TRBD1. CDR1 and CDR2 (germline): MNHNY, SVGAGI (reference sequence). The CDR3 sequence is 14 residues long. Losses at the gene ends were 11 bases for V and 3 bases for J; bases not matched to a gene: 9. The CDR3 nucleotides read TGTGCCGGAGGAGGACAGGGCCCCAATCAGCCCCAGCATTTT. Protein product: CAGGGQGPNQPQHF.

A single count supports this clone. This rearrangement joins TRBV5-8 to TRBJ1-2; D is unresolved. Germline lookup yields CDR1 SGHTS and CDR2 YDEGEE. This CDR3 has 13 residues. V lost 4 bases to trimming and J lost 2 bases, with 9 bases between them. CDR3: CASSPRGNYGYTF. The CDR3, as DNA: TGTGCCAGCAGCCCCAGAGGAAACTATGGCTACACCTTC.